The 17 T cell receptor beta chains below all came from one sample that was sequenced in a study of T cell changes during pregnancy in multiple sclerosis. Clones were sequenced by immunoSEQ multiplex PCR, and TCRdb holds only the in-frame ones, with some missing. The sample lists roughly 48,000 clones, around 92% occurring once. This material consisted of CD4+ T cells from peripheral blood mononuclear cells, taken in the second trimester of pregnancy. The source of these receptors is a female donor in good health, enrolled as a control in a pregnancy study.

The chain links TRBV19 to TRBJ1-1; D unresolved. Germline V lookup: CDR1 LNHDA, CDR2 SQIVND (reference sequence). This CDR3 has 14 residues. V was trimmed by 3 bases and J by 1 base, leaving 9 bases between them. The CDR3 loop reads CASSIRTRNTEAFF. The CDR3 DNA reads as TGTGCCAGTAGTATCCGCACCAGGAACACTGAAGCTTTCTTT.

This rearrangement joins TRBV18 to TRBJ1-2; TRBD1 aligns across 9 bases. Germline assignment: CDR1 KGHSH and CDR2 LQKENI. This CDR3 has 15 amino acids. The J segment lost 5 bases and the V segment lost 2 bases, leaving 6 bases of the junction unmatched. CDR3 nucleotide sequence: TGTGCCAGCTCACCAGGGACAGGGTTTGGTTATGGCTACACCTTC. This translates into CASSPGTGFGYGYTF.

The chain joins TRBV5-4 to TRBJ2-5, with 9 nucleotides matching TRBD1. The germline V gene has CDR1 SGHNT and CDR2 YYREEE (reference sequence). The CDR3 runs 14 residues. J gave up 5 bases and V 4 bases, and 6 bases lay outside the gene matches. The CDR3 protein is CASSPDRGSETQYF. The CDR3 coding sequence is TGTGCCAGCAGCCCGGACAGGGGTTCTGAGACCCAGTACTTC.

The genes are TRBV4-1 and TRBJ1-2; perhaps TRBD1 as D (5 bases). The V end was cut by 1 base, the J end by 7 bases, with 19 bases between. Germline loops: CDR1 MGHRA, CDR2 YSYEKL. CDR3 length: 16 residues. CDR3 nucleotides: TGCGCCAGCAGCCAAGTGGTCGGGCGGGGACGGGGTGGCTACACCTTC. Protein product: CASSQVVGRGRGGYTF.

This chain connects TRBV6-1 to TRBJ2-7; TRBD2 matches 7 bases. The CDR3 is made up of 18 amino acids. V was clipped by 4 bases and J by 0 bases; unmatched bases: 15. Per germline, CDR1 MNHNS and CDR2 SASEGT. In nucleotides, the CDR3 is TGTGCCAGCAGTGGGCCTAGCGGAGGGGCATTAGGCTCCTACGAGCAGTACTTC. This gives the protein CASSGPSGGALGSYEQYF.

The chain joins TRBV12-5 to TRBJ2-3, with TRBD2 matching 11 bases. Germline V gene lookup returns CDR1 LGHNT and CDR2 FRNRAP. With V trimmed by 6 bases and J by 1 base, 0 bases remained unmatched. The CDR3 length is 14 residues. DNA for the CDR3: TGTGCTAGTGGACTAGCGGGAGGCACAGATACGCAGTATTTT. Protein: CASGLAGGTDTQYF.

The chain has TRBV19 and TRBJ1-5, with D tentatively TRBD1 (6 bases). The CDR3 consists of 16 residues. V gave up 2 bases and J gave up 1 base, with 12 bases separating them. Germline CDR1 LNHDA, CDR2 SQIVND (reference sequence). DNA for the CDR3: TGTGCCAGTAGTATATCAGGGGTTGGGAGCAATCAGCCCCAGCATTTT. It codes for CASSISGVGSNQPQHF.

CDR3: CASSSWDRGSEQYF. The CDR3 DNA sequence: TGTGCCAGCAGCTCCTGGGACAGGGGAAGCGAGCAGTACTTC. The chain employs TRBV7-2 and TRBJ2-7; TRBD1 aligns across 10 bases. Germline-derived CDR1 and CDR2 are SGHTA and FQGNSA. J gave up 6 bases and V 4 bases, and 6 bases lay outside the gene matches. The CDR3 sequence is 14 residues long.

The J gene is TRBJ1-2, the V gene TRBV30; D uncertain. The germline V gene has CDR1 GTSNPN and CDR2 SVGIG (reference sequence). The CDR3 has 13 amino acids. V gave up 1 base and J gave up 5 bases, with 11 bases separating them. CDR3 loop: CAWSGGLGYGYTF. In nucleotides, the CDR3 is TGTGCCTGGAGTGGAGGGTTAGGGTATGGCTACACCTTC.

The V gene is TRBV7-9, the J gene TRBJ2-7, with 8 bases matching TRBD2. The CDR3 consists of 15 residues. V gave up 5 bases and J gave up 0 bases; unmatched junction bases: 6. Looked up from germline, CDR1 is SEHNR and CDR2 is FQNEAQ (reference sequence). The CDR3 here is CASSLSGSYSYEQYF. In DNA form, the CDR3 reads TGTGCCAGCAGCCTGAGCGGGAGTTACTCCTACGAGCAGTACTTC. Full variable domain (outside the CDR3, taken from reference TRBV7-9 and TRBJ2-7): DTGVSQNPRHKITKRGQNVTFRCDPISEHNRLYWYRQTLGQGPEFLTYFQNEAQLEKSRLLSDRFSAERPKGSFSTLEIQRTEQGDSAMYLCASSLSGSYSYEQYFGPGTRLTVT.

This clone is a singleton in its sample. V usage is TRBV4-2 and J usage is TRBJ2-3, with TRBD2 identical over 8 bases. V was clipped by 8 bases and J by 1 base; unmatched bases: 8. The germline V gene encodes CDR1 LGHNA and CDR2 YNFKEQ. The CDR3 loop spans 15 amino acids. Here the CDR3 reads CASRPAGDGTDTQYF. DNA of the CDR3: TGTGCCAGCCGACCAGCGGGAGATGGCACAGATACGCAGTATTTT.

CDR3 amino acids: CASSSAGTDTQYF. CDR3 DNA sequence: TGTGCCAGCAGTTCAGCGGGCACAGATACGCAGTATTTT. The chain links TRBV28 to TRBJ2-3; possibly TRBD2 for D (5 bases). The germline gives CDR1 MDHEN, CDR2 SYDVKM. With 4 bases removed from V and 1 base from J, the gap between germline ends came to 6 bases. This CDR3 region has 13 residues. Looking up the rest from reference TRBV28 and TRBJ2-3 gives the full variable domain: DVKVTQSSRYLVKRTGEKVFLECVQDMDHENMFWYRQDPGLGLRLIYFSYDVKMKEKGDIPEGYSVSREKKERFSLILESASTNQTSMYLCASSSAGTDTQYFGPGTRLTVL.

DNA of the CDR3: TGTGCCAGCGGCGCACTGGACAGGCGCCCGAACAATGAGCAGTTCTTC. Protein sequence: CASGALDRRPNNEQFF. The rearrangement joins TRBV27 to TRBJ2-1, with 7 nucleotides matching TRBD1. J gave up 5 bases and V 8 bases, and 15 bases lay outside the gene matches. The germline CDR1 and CDR2 sequences are MNHEY and SMNVEV (reference sequence). The CDR3 extends over 16 amino acids.

This clone is a singleton in its sample. This rearrangement joins TRBV5-1 to TRBJ2-2; D is perhaps TRBD1 (5 bases). The length of the CDR3 is 13 residues. CDR1 is SGHRS and CDR2 is YFSETQ in the germline V gene. Trimming cost V 5 bases and J 4 bases, with 9 bases left between them. The CDR3 sequence is CASSSGSTGELFF. The CDR3 DNA reads TGCGCCAGCAGTTCAGGGTCCACCGGGGAGCTGTTTTTT. Drawing the rest from reference TRBV5-1 and TRBJ2-2, the complete variable domain is KAGVTQTPRYLIKTRGQQVTLSCSPISGHRSVSWYQQTPGQGLQFLFEYFSETQRNKGNFPGRFSGRQFSNSRSEMNVSTLELGDSALYLCASSSGSTGELFFGEGSRLTVL.

The chain carries TRBV2 and TRBJ2-2, with TRBD1 as a possible D gene (6 bases). From germline, CDR1 is SNHLY and CDR2 FYNNEI. The CDR3 sequence is 14 residues long. V gave up 6 bases and J gave up 5 bases, with 13 bases separating them. The CDR3 nucleotides are TGTGCCAGCAGCCCGGACAGACTAACCGGGGAGCTGTTTTTT. This sequence encodes CASSPDRLTGELFF. Full variable domain (outside the CDR3, taken from reference TRBV2 and TRBJ2-2): EPEVTQTPSHQVTQMGQEVILRCVPISNHLYFYWYRQILGQKVEFLVSFYNNEISEKSEIFDDQFSVERPDGSNFTLKIRSTKLEDSAMYFCASSPDRLTGELFFGEGSRLTVL.

V is TRBV6-5 and J is TRBJ2-2; TRBD2 aligns across 8 bases. The J segment lost 5 bases and the V segment lost 2 bases, leaving 1 base of the junction unmatched. CDR1 is MNHEY and CDR2 is SVGAGI in the germline V gene. This CDR3 has 14 amino acids. The CDR3, as DNA: TGTGCCAGCAGTTACCGGGGGGGGACCGGGGAGCTGTTTTTT. Protein sequence: CASSYRGGTGELFF.

The chain employs TRBV7-2 and TRBJ1-2; D gene unclear. The V end was cut by 1 base, the J end by 8 bases, with 20 bases between. Germline loops: CDR1 SGHTA, CDR2 FQGNSA. The CDR3 has 16 amino acids. CDR3 bases: TGTGCCAGCAGCTTAGTCTGGGCTGCGACCCATGGAGGCTACACCTTC. Its protein is CASSLVWAATHGGYTF.